These 22 T cell receptor beta chains originate from one sample sequenced in a study of blood T cell repertoires in COVID-19. Only in-frame clones appear in the TCRdb table, and some are missing; sequencing was by immunoSEQ multiplex PCR. This table holds about 420,000 clones, 85% to 90% found once. Sequencing was done on a sample of peripheral blood. These receptors originate from a young man with COVID-19, enrolled during active disease.

The V and J genes are TRBV7-9 and TRBJ1-1; D is unresolved. This CDR3 has 13 amino acids. CDR1 and CDR2 (germline): SEHNR, FQNEAQ (reference sequence). The V gene lost 5 bases and the J gene lost 1 base, with 8 bases spanning the gap. In DNA, the CDR3 is TGTGCCAGCAGCGCACGACAGAACACTGAAGCTTTCTTT. Translation: CASSARQNTEAFF.

A single count supports this clone. J is TRBJ2-1 and V is TRBV7-3; 7 nucleotides line up with TRBD2. Trimming at V came to 0 bases and at J to 4 bases, leaving 3 bases not matched to a gene. Germline V CDR1 and CDR2: SGHTA, FQGTGA. This CDR3 has 15 residues. The CDR3 region is CASSLTAGNYNEQFF. CDR3 in DNA: TGTGCCAGCAGCTTAACAGCGGGAAATTACAATGAGCAGTTCTTC. Variable domain in full (rest from reference TRBV7-3 and TRBJ2-1): GAGVSQTPSNKVTEKGKYVELRCDPISGHTALYWYRQSLGQGPEFLIYFQGTGAADDSGLPNDRFFAVRPEGSVSTLKIQRTERGDSAVYLCASSLTAGNYNEQFFGPGTRLTVL.

CDR3 loop: CASSSSAAAEAFF. In nucleotides, the CDR3 is TGTGCCAGCAGTTCCTCGGCAGCGGCTGAAGCTTTCTTT. The rearrangement joins TRBV27 to TRBJ1-1; D call uncertain. CDR3 size: 13 residues. From germline, CDR1 is MNHEY and CDR2 SMNVEV (reference sequence). The V and J ends lost 4 bases and 6 bases respectively, with 12 bases between them.

The rearrangement uses TRBV19 and TRBJ2-1, with 8 positions matching TRBD1. V dropped 6 bases and J dropped 3; count of bases not matched to a gene: 7. Germline CDR1 and CDR2: LNHDA and SQIVND (reference sequence). The CDR3 totals 15 residues. CDR3 in DNA: TGTGCCAGTAGCGAGACAGGGGATTACTACAATGAGCAGTTCTTC. This codes for CASSETGDYYNEQFF.

This sequence joins TRBV3-1 (or the pseudogene TRBV3-2) and TRBJ2-7, with D uncertain. CDR3 size: 14 residues. The V gene's germline CDR1 is LGHDT and CDR2 YNNKEL (reference sequence). The V and J ends lost 4 bases and 1 base respectively, with 11 bases between them. The CDR3 region is CASSRLRQSYEQYF. The CDR3 nucleotides are TGTGCCAGCAGCCGGCTCAGGCAATCCTACGAGCAGTACTTC.

The genes are TRBV15 and TRBJ2-7, with D tentatively TRBD2 (6 bases). V lost 0 bases and J 4 bases, leaving 10 bases between the germline ends. Germline V gene sequence: CDR1 LNHNV, CDR2 YYDKDF (reference sequence). This CDR3 comprises 14 residues. DNA for the CDR3: TGTGCCACCAGCAGAGAGGCTAGCGATTACGAGCAGTACTTC. It yields the protein CATSREASDYEQYF. Full variable domain (remainder filled in from reference TRBV15 and TRBJ2-7): DAMVIQNPRYQVTQFGKPVTLSCSQTLNHNVMYWYQQKSSQAPKLLFHYYDKDFNNEADTPDNFQSRRPNTSFCFLDIRSPGLGDTAMYLCATSREASDYEQYFGPGTRLTVT.

This clone occurred a few times. This chain joins TRBV7-6 and TRBJ2-1; 7 bases are shared with TRBD2. This CDR3 comprises 15 residues. The V segment lost 2 bases and the J segment 3 bases; nucleotides outside the gene matches: 4. The V gene's germline CDR1 is SGHVS and CDR2 FNYEAQ. CDR3 loop: CASSLSGGSYNEQFF. CDR3 nucleotide sequence: TGTGCCAGCAGCTTATCCGGCGGGAGCTACAATGAGCAGTTCTTC.

V and J are TRBV28 and TRBJ2-5, with TRBD1 identical over 8 bases. The CDR3 runs to 14 residues. The germline V gene encodes CDR1 MDHEN and CDR2 SYDVKM. With V trimmed by 6 bases and J by 5 bases, 8 bases remained unmatched. This chain's CDR3 is CASRSGQGRETQYF. CDR3 nucleotides: TGTGCCAGCAGGTCTGGACAGGGCCGGGAGACCCAGTACTTC.

The chain links TRBV5-8 to TRBJ1-3; tentatively, D is TRBD1 (6 bases). CDR1 is SGHTS and CDR2 is YDEGEE in the germline V gene. V shed 3 bases and J shed 0 bases, with 10 bases lying between them. This CDR3 has 15 amino acids. The CDR3 here is CASSSDSYSGNTIYF. The CDR3 nucleotides read TGTGCCAGCAGCTCGGACAGCTACTCTGGAAACACCATATATTTT.

The chain is built from TRBV5-1 and TRBJ2-5; D is undetermined. Germline CDR1 and CDR2: SGHRS and YFSETQ. Trimming removed 0 bases from V and 5 bases from J, with 14 bases in between. The CDR3 spans 15 residues. The CDR3 region is CASSLAKLAKETQYF. The CDR3 DNA is TGCGCCAGCAGCTTGGCCAAACTTGCCAAGGAGACCCAGTACTTC.

This clone was seen only once. The chain joins TRBV19 to TRBJ2-1, with D possibly TRBD2 on 5 matching bases. Germline CDR1 is LNHDA and CDR2 is SQIVND (reference sequence). The CDR3 covers 11 residues. Trimming removed 4 bases at V and 10 bases at J, with 8 bases between. In DNA, the CDR3 is TGTGCCAGTAGTACGGGGTCCGAGCAGTTCTTC. Amino acids: CASSTGSEQFF. Full variable domain (remainder filled in from reference TRBV19 and TRBJ2-1): DGGITQSPKYLFRKEGQNVTLSCEQNLNHDAMYWYRQDPGQGLRLIYYSQIVNDFQKGDIAEGYSVSREKKESFPLTVTSAQKNPTAFYLCASSTGSEQFFGPGTRLTVL.

This clone has more than one count but fewer than ten. The chain combines TRBV5-1 with TRBJ2-7; 11 nucleotides align to TRBD1. This CDR3 spans 13 amino acids. Germline CDR1 SGHRS, CDR2 YFSETQ. V shed 5 bases and J 5 bases; nucleotides not matched to a gene: 3. The CDR3 DNA sequence: TGCGCCAGCAGGGAGGACAGGGGGCACGAGCAGTACTTC. This translates into CASREDRGHEQYF.

Remarks on this clone: At one end, the junction sequence differs from germline, possibly due to a read error. This chain connects TRBV10-3 to TRBJ2-7; no firm D call. The CDR3 loop spans 11 amino acids. CDR1 and CDR2 (germline): ENHRY, SYGVKD. The CDR3 DNA reads TGTGCCATCAGTGAGTCCTTCGAGCAGTACTTC. Amino acids: CAISESFEQYF.

This CDR3 is CASSYSGLGADTQYF. The CDR3 DNA sequence: TGTGCCAGCAGCTACTCGGGACTAGGGGCAGATACGCAGTATTTT. This sequence joins TRBV9 and TRBJ2-3, with 8 bases fitting TRBD2. Germline lookup yields CDR1 SGDLS and CDR2 YYNGEE. J gave up 4 bases and V 4 bases, and 8 bases lay outside the gene matches. This CDR3 has 15 amino acids.

This chain joins TRBV5-1 and TRBJ1-5; D gene ambiguous. Germline-derived CDR1 and CDR2 are SGHRS and YFSETQ. V was clipped by 4 bases and J by 2 bases, with 4 bases between them. This CDR3 is 12 amino acids long. The CDR3 protein is CASSPGNQPQHF. The CDR3 nucleotides are TGCGCCAGCAGCCCTGGCAATCAGCCCCAGCATTTT. The full variable domain, its missing parts supplied by reference TRBV5-1 and TRBJ1-5, is KAGVTQTPRYLIKTRGQQVTLSCSPISGHRSVSWYQQTPGQGLQFLFEYFSETQRNKGNFPGRFSGRQFSNSRSEMNVSTLELGDSALYLCASSPGNQPQHFGDGTRLSIL.

V and J are TRBV5-1 and TRBJ2-5; 9 bases are shared with TRBD2. The germline gives CDR1 SGHRS, CDR2 YFSETQ. This CDR3 has 16 residues. V was clipped by 4 bases and J by 3 bases; unmatched bases: 10. CDR3 sequence: CASSLDPSGVEETQYF. Written as DNA, the CDR3 is TGCGCCAGCAGCCTGGACCCTAGCGGGGTTGAAGAGACCCAGTACTTC.

CDR3 nucleotide sequence: TGTGCCAGCTCACCACCGGTTAGCTCCTATAATTCACCCCTCCACTTT. This translates into CASSPPVSSYNSPLHF. This sequence joins TRBV18 and TRBJ1-6; no clear D gene. The CDR3 contains 16 residues. V lost 0 bases and J 0 bases, leaving 6 bases between the germline ends. Germline V gene lookup returns CDR1 KGHSH and CDR2 LQKENI.

The chain links TRBV27 to TRBJ2-5, with TRBD2 matching 10 bases. CDR1 is MNHEY and CDR2 is SMNVEV in the germline V gene (reference sequence). The CDR3 covers 16 residues. J was trimmed by 5 bases and V by 2 bases; bases with no gene match: 8. CDR3 DNA sequence: TGTGCCAGCAGTTTAGGGCTAGCGGGAGTCGGGGAGACCCAGTACTTC. It specifies CASSLGLAGVGETQYF.

V is TRBV5-6 and J is TRBJ1-2; 8 nucleotides match TRBD1. Germline CDR1 and CDR2: SGHDT and YYEEEE. J lost 0 bases, V lost 2 bases, and 6 bases had no gene match. The CDR3 loop spans 16 amino acids. The CDR3 loop reads CASSFDPGGANYGYTF. CDR3 DNA: TGTGCCAGCAGCTTCGACCCAGGGGGCGCTAACTATGGCTACACCTTC.

This chain joins TRBV3-1 (or the pseudogene TRBV3-2) and TRBJ2-1; 8 bases align to TRBD2. V was clipped by 4 bases and J by 0 bases; unmatched bases: 5. The V gene's germline CDR1 is LGHDT and CDR2 YNNKEL (reference sequence). The CDR3 has 16 amino acids. CDR3 protein: CASSLRSGSSYNEQFF. CDR3 nucleotide sequence: TGTGCCAGCAGCCTCCGGAGCGGGAGCTCCTACAATGAGCAGTTCTTC.

V is TRBV11-2 and J is TRBJ2-7; no clear D gene. V was clipped by 5 bases and J by 6 bases, with 11 bases between them. This CDR3 is built from 12 residues. Germline V lookup: CDR1 SGHAT, CDR2 FQNNGV. The DNA of the CDR3 is TGTGCCAGCAGCATTCTGGCAGGCGAGCAGTACTTC. This gives the protein CASSILAGEQYF.

The gene calls are TRBV5-5 and TRBJ2-7; D uncertain. Germline V gene lookup returns CDR1 SGHKS and CDR2 YYEKEE (reference sequence). The CDR3 is 14 amino acids. V lost 0 bases to trimming and J lost 0 bases, with 7 bases between them. The chain's CDR3 is CASSLVPSSYEQYF. Here the CDR3 DNA reads TGTGCCAGCAGCTTGGTCCCATCCTCCTACGAGCAGTACTTC.